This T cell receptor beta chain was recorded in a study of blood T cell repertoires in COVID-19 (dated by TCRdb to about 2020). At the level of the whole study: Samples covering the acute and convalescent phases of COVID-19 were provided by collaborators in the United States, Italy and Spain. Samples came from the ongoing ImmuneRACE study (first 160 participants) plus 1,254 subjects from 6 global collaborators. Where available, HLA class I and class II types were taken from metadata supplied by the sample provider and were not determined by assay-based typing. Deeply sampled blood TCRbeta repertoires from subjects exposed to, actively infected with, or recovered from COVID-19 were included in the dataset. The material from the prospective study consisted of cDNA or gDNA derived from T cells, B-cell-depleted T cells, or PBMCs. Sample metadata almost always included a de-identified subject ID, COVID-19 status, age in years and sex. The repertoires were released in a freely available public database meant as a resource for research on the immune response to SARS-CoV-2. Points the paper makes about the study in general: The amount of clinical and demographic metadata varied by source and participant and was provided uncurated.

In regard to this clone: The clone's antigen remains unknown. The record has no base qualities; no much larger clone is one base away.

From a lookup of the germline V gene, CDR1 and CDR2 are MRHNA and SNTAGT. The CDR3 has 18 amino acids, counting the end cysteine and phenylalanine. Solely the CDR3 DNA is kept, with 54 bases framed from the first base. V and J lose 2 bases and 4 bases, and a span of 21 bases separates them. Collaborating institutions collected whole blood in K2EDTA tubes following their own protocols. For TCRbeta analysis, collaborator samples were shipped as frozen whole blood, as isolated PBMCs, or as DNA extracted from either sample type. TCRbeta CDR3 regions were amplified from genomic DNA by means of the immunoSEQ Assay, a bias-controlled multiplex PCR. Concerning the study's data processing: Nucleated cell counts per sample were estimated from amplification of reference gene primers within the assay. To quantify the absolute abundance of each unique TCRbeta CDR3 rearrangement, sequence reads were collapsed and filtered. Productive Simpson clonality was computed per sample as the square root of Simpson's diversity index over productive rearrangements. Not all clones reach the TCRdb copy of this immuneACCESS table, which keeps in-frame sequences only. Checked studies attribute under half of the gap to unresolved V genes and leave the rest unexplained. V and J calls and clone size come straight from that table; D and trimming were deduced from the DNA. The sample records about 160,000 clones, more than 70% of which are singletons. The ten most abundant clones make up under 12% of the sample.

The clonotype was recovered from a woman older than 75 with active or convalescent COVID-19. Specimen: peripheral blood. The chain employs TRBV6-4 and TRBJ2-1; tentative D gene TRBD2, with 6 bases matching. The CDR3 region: CASSDTRFLGTQYNEQFF. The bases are TGTGCCAGCAGTGACACGCGATTCCTGGGGACTCAATACAATGAGCAGTTCTTC.